These 21 T cell receptor beta chains originate from one sample sequenced in a study of identical twins. A single record per CDR3 protein comes from TCRdb applying MiXCR to the 5' RACE reads. Among fewer than 650,000 distinct CDR3 sequences listed, 9.6% were seen once. A further study also used this sample, focusing on yellow fever vaccine responses in identical twins.

The sequenced sample was PBMCs. The receptors were sampled from a woman between 18 and 29 years old in good health.

This clonotype showed up many times. V gene TRBV5-1 combines with J gene TRBJ2-1, with 11 nucleotides matching TRBD2. With V trimmed by 4 bases and J by 0 bases, 18 bases remained unmatched. Germline CDR1 is SGHRS and CDR2 is YFSETQ. The CDR3 is 21 amino acids. The CDR3 DNA reads as TGCGCCAGCAGCCTCATCGACCTAGCGGGAGGAAAACCCCGCTCCTACAATGAGCAGTTCTTC. Translated, it gives CASSLIDLAGGKPRSYNEQFF. Combining the CDR3 with reference TRBV5-1 and TRBJ2-1 gives the whole variable domain KAGVTQTPRYLIKTRGQQVTLSCSPISGHRSVSWYQQTPGQGLQFLFEYFSETQRNKGNFPGRFSGRQFSNSRSEMNVSTLELGDSALYLCASSLIDLAGGKPRSYNEQFFGPGTRLTVL.

The gene calls are TRBV20-1 and TRBJ2-1; tentative D call: TRBD1 (6 bases). With 6 bases removed from V and 9 bases from J, the gap between germline ends came to 24 bases. This CDR3 has 15 residues. CDR1 and CDR2 from the germline V gene are DFQATT and SNEGSKA (reference sequence). In DNA form, the CDR3 reads TGCAGTGCCAAACAAATCACAGGGAGTAAAAGTGAGCAGTTCTTC. Its protein is CSAKQITGSKSEQFF.

With regard to this clonotype: This may stem from a read error, because a much larger clone lies one nucleotide away. The gene calls are TRBV5-1 and TRBJ2-3; a weak D match, TRBD2 (6 bases). V was clipped by 4 bases and J by 10 bases, with 28 bases between them. This CDR3 region has 17 residues. CDR1 SGHRS and CDR2 YFSETQ come from the germline V gene. Written as DNA, the CDR3 is TGCGCCAGCAGCCCCGACGGGGGAGGCCCCGTGGAGGATGCGCAGTATTTT. Protein product: CASSPDGGGPVEDAQYF. The complete variable domain, with remaining parts taken from reference TRBV5-1 and TRBJ2-3, reads KAGVTQTPRYLIKTRGQQVTLSCSPISGHRSVSWYQQTPGQGLQFLFEYFSETQRNKGNFPGRFSGRQFSNSRSEMNVSTLELGDSALYLCASSPDGGGPVEDAQYFGPGTRLTVL.

In its sample, this clonotype was seen many times. The chain employs TRBV12-3 or TRBV12-4 and TRBJ2-7, with TRBD1 matching 9 bases. The CDR3 totals 14 residues. J gave up 3 bases and V 5 bases, and 5 bases lay outside the gene matches. CDR3 coding DNA: TGTGCCAGCAGTACCTGGACAGGGGACTACGAGCAGTACTTC. This encodes CASSTWTGDYEQYF.

The V call is TRBV7-2, the J call TRBJ1-5, with TRBD1 as a possible D gene (5 bases). Germline V CDR1 and CDR2: SGHTA, FQGNSA. V lost 5 bases and J 6 bases, leaving 11 bases between the germline ends. CDR3 length: 13 amino acids. Here the CDR3 reads CASSLGRVQPQHF. The CDR3 region has the DNA TGTGCCAGCAGCCTGGGGCGGGTTCAGCCCCAGCATTTT.

This clonotype was picked up a small number of times. The V call is TRBV4-3, the J call TRBJ2-7; 8 bases match TRBD2. The CDR3 is 15 residues long. Germline assignment: CDR1 LGHNA and CDR2 YSLEER. V lost 1 base and J lost 3; bases outside the gene matches: 5. The CDR3: CASSQVALADYEQYF. The CDR3 coding sequence is TGCGCCAGCAGCCAAGTGGCACTAGCGGACTACGAGCAGTACTTC.

The CDR3 DNA is TGTGTCCCCCCATTTTTGGGGGGCACCGGGGAGCTGTTTTTT. Encoded protein: CVPPFLGGTGELFF. The chain employs TRBV6-1 and TRBJ2-2; D perhaps matches TRBD2 (6 bases). The CDR3 spans 14 residues. Germline CDR1 MNHNS, CDR2 SASEGT.

This clonotype was detected a few times. The rearrangement uses TRBV2 and TRBJ2-5; D not certain. The CDR3 has 14 amino acids. The V gene's germline CDR1 is SNHLY and CDR2 FYNNEI. V was shortened by 3 bases and J by 0 bases, with 8 bases between the two germline ends. The CDR3 here is CASSEGMYQETQYF. The CDR3 region has the DNA TGTGCCAGCAGTGAGGGCATGTACCAAGAGACCCAGTACTTC. The complete variable domain, with remaining parts taken from reference TRBV2 and TRBJ2-5, reads EPEVTQTPSHQVTQMGQEVILRCVPISNHLYFYWYRQILGQKVEFLVSFYNNEISEKSEIFDDQFSVERPDGSNFTLKIRSTKLEDSAMYFCASSEGMYQETQYFGPGTRLLVL.

The J gene is TRBJ2-4, the V gene TRBV4-1, with 11 bases lining up with TRBD1. The CDR3 has 15 residues. Per the germline V gene, CDR1 is MGHRA and CDR2 is YSYEKL. The V and J ends lost 5 bases and 1 base, in that order; junction bases with no gene match: 1. The CDR3, as DNA: TGCGCCAGCAGCAGGGACAGGGGGGCCAAAAACATTCAGTACTTC. Amino acid sequence: CASSRDRGAKNIQYF.

This clonotype was counted many times. The rearrangement joins TRBV7-3 to TRBJ1-1, with D possibly matching TRBD1 (6 bases). The CDR3 extends over 15 amino acids. The V gene lost 2 bases and the J gene lost 3 bases, with 13 bases spanning the gap. In germline, CDR1 is SGHTA, CDR2 FQGTGA. Here the CDR3 reads CASSLGPGQDTEAFF. The CDR3, as DNA: TGTGCCAGCAGCTTAGGGCCGGGACAAGACACTGAAGCTTTCTTT.

This clonotype was observed at least ten times. This sequence joins TRBV5-1 and TRBJ2-1, with 10 bases lining up with TRBD2. Germline assignment: CDR1 SGHRS and CDR2 YFSETQ. Unmatched junction bases numbered 5, after V lost 3 bases and J lost 5 bases. The CDR3 covers 15 residues. The CDR3 is CASSYWTSGHNEQFF. DNA for the CDR3: TGCGCCAGCAGCTACTGGACTAGCGGCCACAATGAGCAGTTCTTC.

The chain uses TRBV5-1 and TRBJ1-1, with D unclear. Germline V gives CDR1 SGHRS, CDR2 YFSETQ. The CDR3 is made up of 14 amino acids. Trimming stripped 2 bases from V and 3 bases from J, with 11 bases between. The CDR3 nucleotides read TGCGCCAGCAGCTTATGGGTGGGAGACACTGAAGCTTTCTTT. Encoded protein: CASSLWVGDTEAFF.

There are a few counts of this clonotype. The V gene is TRBV12-3 or TRBV12-4, the J gene TRBJ2-1, with 14 bases that match TRBD2. V lost 4 bases to trimming and J lost 9 bases; unmatched junction nucleotides: 14. CDR3 length equals 18 residues. CDR3 sequence reads: CASSSSSKTSGRAFEQFF. Here the CDR3 DNA reads TGTGCCAGCAGTTCCTCATCGAAGACTAGCGGGAGGGCCTTTGAGCAGTTCTTC.

The sample holds a few counts of this clonotype. The CDR3 DNA reads TGTGCCAGCAGCTCTGACAATTACAATGAGCAGTTCTTC. Protein: CASSSDNYNEQFF. The V and J genes are TRBV7-2 and TRBJ2-1; D remains unclear. The CDR3 sequence is 13 residues long. Germline CDR1 and CDR2: SGHTA and FQGNSA. Trimming pared 4 bases from V and 4 bases from J, leaving 8 bases between.

This clonotype was recorded at least ten times. The chain couples TRBV12-3 or TRBV12-4 to TRBJ2-1, with TRBD2 matching 10 bases. The CDR3 spans 15 residues. V shed 6 bases and J 2 bases; nucleotides not matched to a gene: 4. The CDR3 coding sequence is TGTGCCAGCAGAGGACTAGCGGCTACCTACAATGAGCAGTTCTTC. Amino acid sequence: CASRGLAATYNEQFF.

This clonotype was counted ten times or more. The V call is TRBV4-2, the J call TRBJ2-7; D may be TRBD1 (5 bases). The CDR3 extends over 15 amino acids. Trimming cost V 0 bases and J 3 bases, with 12 bases left between them. The germline CDR1 and CDR2 sequences are LGHNA and YNFKEQ. The CDR3 region has the DNA TGTGCCAGCAGCCAAGATCAGGGATCCGACTACGAGCAGTACTTC. It yields the protein CASSQDQGSDYEQYF.

This clonotype was counted at least ten times. This chain connects TRBV2 to TRBJ1-1; D gene ambiguous. The CDR3 totals 14 residues. CDR1 SNHLY and CDR2 FYNNEI come from the germline V gene. V was clipped by 4 bases and J by 0 bases, with 9 bases between them. The CDR3, as DNA: TGTGCCAGCAGTGCGACGGCACTGAACACTGAAGCTTTCTTT. Its translation: CASSATALNTEAFF. Based on the CDR3 plus reference TRBV2 and TRBJ1-1, the full variable domain is EPEVTQTPSHQVTQMGQEVILRCVPISNHLYFYWYRQILGQKVEFLVSFYNNEISEKSEIFDDQFSVERPDGSNFTLKIRSTKLEDSAMYFCASSATALNTEAFFGQGTRLTVV.

There are many counts of this clonotype. CDR3 sequence: CATSRGQGGPSYNEQFF. The CDR3 DNA reads TGTGCCACCAGCAGAGGACAGGGGGGTCCCTCCTACAATGAGCAGTTCTTC. The rearrangement links TRBV15 to TRBJ2-1, with 9 nucleotides matching TRBD1. Germline V lookup: CDR1 LNHNV, CDR2 YYDKDF (reference sequence). With V trimmed by 1 base and J by 0 bases, 4 bases remained unmatched. CDR3 length: 17 residues.

This clonotype was seen many times. The rearrangement links TRBV5-1 to TRBJ1-3; D might be TRBD1 (5 bases). Germline CDR1 is SGHRS and CDR2 is YFSETQ. This CDR3 is 14 amino acids long. V lost 3 bases and J 0 bases, leaving 7 bases between the germline ends. Here the CDR3 reads CASSWGDSGNTIYF. The CDR3 DNA sequence: TGCGCCAGCAGCTGGGGCGACTCTGGAAACACCATATATTTT.

This clonotype showed up many times. The chain recombines TRBV20-1 with TRBJ2-1, with unresolved D. The CDR3 is 15 amino acids. Trimming took off 0 bases at V and 2 bases at J, with 11 bases between the two ends. Germline V gene data show CDR1 as DFQATT and CDR2 as SNEGSKA (reference sequence). This CDR3 is CSARDMRLPYNEQFF. The DNA of the CDR3 is TGCAGTGCTAGAGATATGCGACTTCCCTACAATGAGCAGTTCTTC.

Many counts were recorded for this clonotype. The chain couples TRBV2 to TRBJ2-1; possibly TRBD2 for D (6 bases). The V and J ends lost 5 bases and 6 bases respectively, with 14 bases between them. The CDR3 is 14 amino acids. Per germline, CDR1 SNHLY and CDR2 FYNNEI. CDR3 in DNA: TGTGCCAGCAGTATAACCGGGACTTCCAATGAGCAGTTCTTC. This translates into CASSITGTSNEQFF.